What follows are 32 T cell receptor beta chains derived from one specimen sequenced in a study of post-analysis software for immune sequencing data. Broader study findings: Patients showed TRBV5-6, TRBV5-1 and TRBV20-1 among five TRBV segments more frequent than in controls.

cDNA libraries of TCR beta carried unique molecular identifiers. MiXCR, applied by TCRdb to the PCR reads, yields one record per CDR3 protein. The sample includes some 260,000 distinct CDR3 sequences, 35% to 40% seen only once; the top ten take 4% to 6%. What these receptors recognize is not known. The sequenced material came from blood. The receptors derive from a girl aged 5 to 17 with multiple sclerosis.

The V gene is TRBV5-1, the J gene TRBJ2-2; D is ambiguous. Germline assignment: CDR1 SGHRS and CDR2 YFSETQ. The germline V and J ends were trimmed by 0 bases and 6 bases, with 12 bases remaining between them. The length of the CDR3 is 15 residues. The CDR3 DNA is TGCGCCAGCAGCTTGGCCGCACGGATGTCCGGGGAGCTGTTTTTT. Translation: CASSLAARMSGELFF.

About this clonotype itself: A much larger clone sits a single nucleotide away, making a read error possible. The chain has TRBV15 and TRBJ1-4; the match to TRBD1 covers 8 bases. Per germline, CDR1 LNHNV and CDR2 YYDKDF (reference sequence). With V trimmed by 7 bases and J by 8 bases, 18 bases remained unmatched. The CDR3 spans 17 residues. The CDR3 sequence is CATKAGTGSGVYEKLFF. The CDR3 DNA sequence: TGTGCCACCAAAGCCGGGACAGGCTCAGGGGTTTACGAAAAACTGTTTTTT. Based on the CDR3 plus reference TRBV15 and TRBJ1-4, the full variable domain is DAMVIQNPRYQVTQFGKPVTLSCSQTLNHNVMYWYQQKSSQAPKLLFHYYDKDFNNEADTPDNFQSRRPNTSFCFLDIRSPGLGDTAMYLCATKAGTGSGVYEKLFFGSGTQLSVL.

The CDR3 here is CASSLAAGLYQETQYF. CDR3 nucleotide sequence: TGTGCCAGCAGCTTAGCGGCAGGGCTGTACCAAGAGACCCAGTACTTC. The chain uses TRBV7-2 and TRBJ2-5; tentatively, D is TRBD1 (5 bases). The CDR3 consists of 16 residues. CDR1 and CDR2 from the germline V gene are SGHTA and FQGNSA. Trimming left V 0 bases short and J 0 bases short, with 11 bases between. The variable domain in full, with the rest retrieved from reference TRBV7-2 and TRBJ2-5, is GAGVSQSPSNKVTEKGKDVELRCDPISGHTALYWYRQSLGQGLEFLIYFQGNSAPDKSGLPSDRFSAERTGGSVSTLTIQRTQQEDSAVYLCASSLAAGLYQETQYFGPGTRLLVL.

This rearrangement joins TRBV10-3 to TRBJ2-5; D call uncertain. V lost 0 bases to trimming and J lost 2 bases, with 7 bases between them. Germline V CDR1 and CDR2: ENHRY, SYGVKD. The CDR3 is 14 amino acids. CDR3 region: CAISESEVQETQYF. In DNA, the CDR3 is TGTGCCATCAGTGAGTCGGAAGTACAAGAGACCCAGTACTTC.

V usage is TRBV19 and J usage is TRBJ2-1; unclear D gene. CDR3 size: 15 residues. Germline CDR1 and CDR2: LNHDA and SQIVND (reference sequence). With 7 bases removed from V and 4 bases from J, the gap between germline ends came to 17 bases. This chain's CDR3 is CASNHEIRTYNEQFF. CDR3 DNA: TGTGCCAGTAATCACGAAATCCGGACGTACAATGAGCAGTTCTTC.

This clonotype has a handful of counts. The chain links TRBV9 to TRBJ1-6; D remains unclear. Looked up from germline, CDR1 is SGDLS and CDR2 is YYNGEE. This CDR3 comprises 14 residues. Trimming cost V 2 bases and J 9 bases, with 12 bases left between them. CDR3 DNA sequence: TGTGCCAGCAGCGTTTCCGGTTCTGGTTCACCCCTCCACTTT. Its protein is CASSVSGSGSPLHF.

To note about this clonotype: This clone may be a read error of a much larger clone one base away. V gene TRBV5-6 combines with J gene TRBJ2-7, with 10 bases matching TRBD1. This CDR3 comprises 16 residues. Germline CDR1 is SGHDT and CDR2 is YYEEEE. The chain's CDR3 is CVSSLRGTGASYEQYF. Written as DNA, the CDR3 is TGTGTCAGCAGCCTGCGTGGGACAGGGGCGTCCTACGAGCAGTACTTC.

The chain recombines TRBV19 with TRBJ2-7; 9 bases match TRBD2. The V gene's germline CDR1 is LNHDA and CDR2 SQIVND (reference sequence). V shed 6 bases, J shed 5 bases, and the junction held 11 bases outside the gene matches. The CDR3 totals 15 residues. CDR3 sequence: CASSHGTSPLDEQYF. The CDR3 coding sequence is TGTGCCAGTAGCCACGGGACTAGCCCTCTCGACGAGCAGTACTTC.

In its sample, this clonotype was seen many times. J is TRBJ2-1 and V is TRBV5-1; D possibly uses TRBD1 or TRBD2 (5 bases each). CDR1 is SGHRS, CDR2 YFSETQ, per germline. Trimming took off 7 bases at V and 3 bases at J, with 11 bases between the two ends. The CDR3 totals 13 residues. The CDR3 loop is CASRDGYYNEQFF. The DNA for the CDR3 is TGCGCCAGCCGGGACGGCTACTACAATGAGCAGTTCTTC.

The V call is TRBV27, the J call TRBJ2-5; 10 bases line up with TRBD2. The J call may be faulty, since TRBJ2-7 better matches the DNA end. The CDR3 is 14 amino acids. From germline, CDR1 is MNHEY and CDR2 SMNVEV (reference sequence). Here the CDR3 DNA reads TGTGCCAGCAGAAGCGGGAGGGCCATGGACGAGCAGTACTTC. Translated: CASRSGRAMDEQYF.

This clonotype has only a few counts. The gene calls are TRBV6-6 and TRBJ1-1, with D possibly matching TRBD1 (5 bases). The CDR3 consists of 12 residues. The germline V and J ends were trimmed by 8 bases and 3 bases, with 10 bases remaining between them. Germline values: CDR1 MNHNY, CDR2 SVGAGI (reference sequence). Here the CDR3 reads CASSGTHTEAFF. The CDR3 nucleotides are TGTGCCAGCTCGGGGACCCACACTGAAGCTTTCTTT.

In this sample, this clonotype turned up many times. The rearrangement joins TRBV7-9 to TRBJ2-5; D ambiguous. Trimming took 3 bases from V and 5 from J, leaving 13 bases between them. Germline loops: CDR1 SEHNR, CDR2 FQNEAQ (reference sequence). The CDR3 spans 14 residues. The CDR3 DNA sequence: TGTGCCAGCAGCTTGGAATTAAGTCGGGAGACCCAGTACTTC. It yields the protein CASSLELSRETQYF. Full variable domain (missing parts from reference TRBV7-9 and TRBJ2-5): DTGVSQNPRHKITKRGQNVTFRCDPISEHNRLYWYRQTLGQGPEFLTYFQNEAQLEKSRLLSDRFSAERPKGSFSTLEIQRTEQGDSAMYLCASSLELSRETQYFGPGTRLLVL.

The chain carries TRBV7-2 and TRBJ2-7; 8 positions match TRBD2. The V gene end was trimmed by 2 bases and the J gene end by 3 bases; junction bases not matched to a gene: 6. This CDR3 has 15 amino acids. CDR1 is SGHTA and CDR2 is FQGNSA in the germline V gene. In DNA, the CDR3 is TGTGCCAGCAGCTTACGGGGGGGCAGGGGCTACGAGCAGTACTTC. Its protein is CASSLRGGRGYEQYF.

This chain uses TRBV10-3 with TRBJ2-4; D is uncertain. The CDR3 consists of 13 residues. CDR1 and CDR2 (germline): ENHRY, SYGVKD. V was cut by 3 bases and J by 3 bases, with 6 bases left in between. Here the CDR3 DNA reads TGTGCCATCAGTGACGACGGCAAAAACATTCAGTACTTC. Its protein is CAISDDGKNIQYF.

There are a few counts of this clonotype. The chain is built from TRBV6-1 and TRBJ2-1; D may match TRBD1 or TRBD2 (6 bases each). The CDR3 runs 14 residues. The germline gives CDR1 MNHNS, CDR2 SASEGT. Trimming took 10 bases from V and 3 from J, leaving 16 bases between them. CDR3 in amino acids: CATTGAGIYNEQFF. The CDR3 DNA sequence: TGTGCCACCACGGGGGCAGGCATCTACAATGAGCAGTTCTTC.

J is TRBJ2-7 and V is TRBV6-5; no clear D. This CDR3 comprises 15 residues. Trimming took off 0 bases at V and 2 bases at J, with 11 bases between the two ends. Germline V gene sequence: CDR1 MNHEY, CDR2 SVGAGI. In nucleotides, the CDR3 is TGTGCCAGCAGTTACTCCGAGGACCAGACCTACGAGCAGTACTTC. It is translated as CASSYSEDQTYEQYF.

The chain couples TRBV10-3 to TRBJ2-7; no reliable D call. The DNA end lines up better with TRBJ2-5; the J call may be wrong. Germline lookup yields CDR1 ENHRY and CDR2 SYGVKD. CDR3 length: 13 amino acids. In DNA, the CDR3 is TGTGCCATCAGTGCCGACGCAGTGGAGACCCAGTACTTC. Residues: CAISADAVETQYF.

In regard to this clonotype: This may stem from a read error, because a much larger clone lies one nucleotide away. The chain employs TRBV6-6 and TRBJ2-2, with a weak D call TRBD2 (5 bases). The CDR3 is 14 residues long. Germline V gene sequence: CDR1 MNHNY, CDR2 SVGAGI (reference sequence). The CDR3 nucleotides read TGTGCCAGCAGACCCGGACCCAACACCGGGGAGCGGTTTTTT. This codes for CASRPGPNTGERFF.

This clonotype has only one observation. It may be a read error: a sequence one base away is much more abundant. CDR3 in DNA: TGTGCCGGCAGAGACGACAGTGATTCCTACAATGAGCAGTTCTTC. Translating it yields CAGRDDSDSYNEQFF. The rearrangement joins TRBV2 to TRBJ2-1, with D maybe TRBD1 (5 bases). Germline assignment: CDR1 SNHLY and CDR2 FYNNEI. The CDR3 is 15 residues long. The full variable domain, its missing parts supplied by reference TRBV2 and TRBJ2-1, is EPEVTQTPSHQVTQMGQEVILRCVPISNHLYFYWYRQILGQKVEFLVSFYNNEISEKSEIFDDQFSVERPDGSNFTLKIRSTKLEDSAMYFCAGRDDSDSYNEQFFGPGTRLTVL.

The chain combines TRBV20-1 with TRBJ2-5, with D perhaps matching TRBD1 (6 bases). V was trimmed by 4 bases and J by 11 bases, leaving 14 bases between them. This CDR3 contains 11 residues. Germline V gene data show CDR1 as DFQATT and CDR2 as SNEGSKA (reference sequence). The DNA of the CDR3 is TGCAGTGCTAAAGGACAGATCAAACAGTACTTC. Translation gives CSAKGQIKQYF.

This clonotype was found a few times. A much larger clone lies a single base off, so this may be a read error. The chain joins TRBV24-1 to TRBJ2-5, with 7 bases identical to TRBD2. Per the germline V gene, CDR1 is KGHDR and CDR2 is SFDVKD. This CDR3 is 15 amino acids long. The V gene end was trimmed by 7 bases and the J gene end by 11 bases; junction bases not matched to a gene: 18. The DNA for the CDR3 is TGTGCCACCAGCGATCCGGCTAGCGGCTACAATGAGCAGTACTTC. As protein: CATSDPASGYNEQYF.

With regard to this clonotype: This may stem from a read error, because a much larger clone lies one nucleotide away. The chain employs TRBV29-1 and TRBJ1-2, with D unresolved. With 7 bases removed from V and 4 bases from J, the gap between germline ends came to 10 bases. Germline V gene sequence: CDR1 SQVTM, CDR2 ANQGSEA. This CDR3 is 11 amino acids long. DNA of the CDR3: TGCAGCGCTCGGGTAATCTATGGCTACACCTTC. Amino acids: CSARVIYGYTF.

Of note for this clonotype: It differs at one base from a far larger clone, so likely a read error. The chain employs TRBV5-1 and TRBJ2-1; D remains unclear. CDR1 is SGHRS, CDR2 YFSETQ, per germline. The CDR3 consists of 12 residues. Here the CDR3 DNA reads TGCGCCAGCAGCTTGGGCTACGATGAGCAGTTCTTC. It specifies CASSLGYDEQFF.

The chain joins TRBV7-2 to TRBJ2-1; TRBD2 matches 7 bases. The V gene's germline CDR1 is SGHTA and CDR2 FQGNSA. The CDR3 has 14 amino acids. V was clipped by 4 bases and J by 10 bases; unmatched bases: 10. CDR3 sequence: CASSWEGRVGEQFF. For the CDR3, the DNA is TGTGCCAGCAGCTGGGAGGGCCGGGTGGGGGAGCAGTTCTTC.

This clonotype was detected ten times or more. The chain is built from TRBV4-2 and TRBJ2-1, with 8 bases matching TRBD2. The CDR3 is 17 residues long. With 4 bases clipped from V and 6 bases from J, the junction kept 14 bases outside the gene matches. Germline assignment: CDR1 LGHNA and CDR2 YNFKEQ. The CDR3 here is CASSRQSGGATVNEQFF. The DNA for the CDR3 is TGTGCCAGCAGCCGCCAGAGCGGGGGCGCGACTGTCAATGAGCAGTTCTTC.

This clonotype came up many times. The chain links TRBV7-9 to TRBJ1-2, with 11 bases aligning to TRBD1. Germline CDR1 reads SEHNR; CDR2 reads FQNEAQ (reference sequence). CDR3 length: 16 residues. J lost 5 bases, V lost 0 bases, and 5 bases had no gene match. CDR3 nucleotides: TGTGCCAGCAGCTTAGCGGCGGGACAGGGGGTTTATGGCTACACCTTC. It translates to CASSLAAGQGVYGYTF.

The chain couples TRBV27 to TRBJ2-2; a possible D gene is TRBD2 (6 bases). CDR1 is MNHEY, CDR2 SMNVEV, per germline (reference sequence). The CDR3 length is 15 residues. Trimming stripped 3 bases from V and 1 base from J, with 9 bases between. The CDR3 sequence: CASSFGGVNTGELFF. The CDR3 DNA reads as TGTGCCAGCAGTTTTGGAGGGGTGAACACCGGGGAGCTGTTTTTT.

The genes are TRBV6-5 and TRBJ1-6, with 8 bases aligning to TRBD1. This CDR3 is 14 amino acids long. Germline V gives CDR1 MNHEY, CDR2 SVGAGI. The trim removed 6 bases at V and 6 bases at J, leaving 4 bases unmatched. The CDR3, as DNA: TGTGCCAGCAGCCGACAGGGGAGTAATTCACCCCTCCACTTT. Its protein is CASSRQGSNSPLHF.

Points on this clonotype: This may stem from a read error, because a much larger clone lies one nucleotide away. J is TRBJ2-7 and V is TRBV15; TRBD1 agrees at 7 bases. This CDR3 contains 13 residues. Germline loops: CDR1 LNHNV, CDR2 YYDKDF (reference sequence). The CDR3 protein is CATNRTGDYGQYF. The DNA for the CDR3 is TGTGCCACCAACAGGACAGGCGACTACGGGCAGTACTTC.

Turning to this clonotype: A read error is possible here, since a much larger clone lies one base away. The CDR3 end shows no conserved phenylalanine or tryptophan, and so a read error is likely. This chain connects TRBV28 to TRBJ1-2, with D unresolved. V was trimmed by 6 bases and J by 0 bases, leaving 8 bases between them. Per the germline V gene, CDR1 is MDHEN and CDR2 is SYDVKM. The CDR3 totals 13 residues. CDR3 amino acids: CASRDATNYGYTL. The CDR3 DNA follows: TGTGCCAGCAGGGATGCTACTAACTATGGCTACACCTTG.

This clonotype was found many times. The V gene is TRBV6-4, the J gene TRBJ1-6, with 7 bases matching TRBD1. This CDR3 region has 15 residues. CDR1 and CDR2 from the germline V gene are MRHNA and SNTAGT. V dropped 4 bases and J dropped 5; count of bases not matched to a gene: 5. CDR3 sequence reads: CASSVQGVHNSPLHF. In DNA form, the CDR3 reads TGTGCCAGCAGTGTGCAGGGGGTCCATAATTCACCCCTCCACTTT.

In its sample, this clonotype was seen once. DNA for the CDR3: TGTGCCAGCAGTGGGACAGGGACACCCAATGAGCAGTACTTC. This sequence encodes CASSGTGTPNEQYF. The gene calls are TRBV12-3 or TRBV12-4 and TRBJ2-5; TRBD1 matches at 9 bases. Germline trimming cut 5 bases from V and 11 bases from J; bases unmatched to any gene: 12. This CDR3 is 14 amino acids long.